Detailed here is one TCR beta chain. Its target is unknown. Germline assignment: CDR1 SGHRS and CDR2 YFSETQ. This CDR3 spans 16 amino acids. Trimming cost V 0 bases and J 3 bases, with 15 bases left between them. Assay: immunoSEQ multiplex PCR; the TCRdb copy retains only in-frame clones and omits some. This sample has around 140,000 clones, with around 91% found just once. The data originate from a study of T cell responses to AZD1222 COVID-19 vaccine. Study information: Pooled together were second doses at about 4 or about 12 weeks.

Notes on the study in general: Only a handful of people who got AZD1222 tested seropositive at baseline. Spike-specific TCR breadth and depth were elevated following two AZD1222 doses. It should be noted that donors were predominantly white British and more often female, and clonal diversity was possibly underestimated.

The specimen comprised peripheral blood, sampled on day 0 of AZD1222 vaccination. This sequence was found in an adult in good health. The genes are TRBV5-1 and TRBJ1-1; TRBD1 might be the D (5 bases). CDR3 region: CASSLGGGTKDTEAFF. In nucleotides, the CDR3 is TGCGCCAGCAGCTTGGGCGGGGGTACTAAAGACACTGAAGCTTTCTTT.